This T cell receptor (beta chain) was sequenced during a study of blood T cell repertoires in COVID-19. Followed over time, Seattle patients had been enrolled while infection was active. This clone was seen a few times. Germline V gives CDR1 ENHRY, CDR2 SYGVKD. With 8 bases clipped from V and 1 base from J, the junction kept 5 bases outside the gene matches. This CDR3 has 14 amino acids. Method: immunoSEQ multiplex PCR; TCRdb's copy keeps in-frame clones and lacks some. The sample lists approximately 100,000 clones, roughly four fifths occurring once. The chain is built from TRBV10-3 and TRBJ2-5, with 9 bases matching TRBD2. The receptor was derived from a man at least 80 years old with COVID-19, enrolled during active disease. The specimen was peripheral blood. CDR3 DNA: TGTGCCATCGGGGCTAGCGGGGCCCAAGAGACCCAGTACTTC. Residues: CAIGASGAQETQYF.